Shown below are 28 T cell receptor beta chains from a single sample sequenced in a study of blood T cell repertoires in COVID-19. Libraries were prepared by immunoSEQ multiplex PCR; TCRdb keeps only in-frame clonotypes and omits some of them. The sample comprises 200,000 to 300,000 clones, less than 90% of which are singletons, and 3.5% to 5% rests with the top ten. Source material: peripheral blood. Every receptor here comes from a man in his 60s with acute or convalescent COVID-19.

J is TRBJ2-7 and V is TRBV11-3; 10 bases agree with TRBD2. The CDR3 loop spans 15 amino acids. From germline, CDR1 is SGHNT and CDR2 YENEEA. V lost 0 bases, J lost 8 bases, and 7 bases stayed unmatched. The CDR3 region has the DNA TGTGCCAGCAGCTTAGAGGCTAGCGGGAGTTCCCAGCAGTACTTC. It specifies CASSLEASGSSQQYF.

This chain connects TRBV6-1 to TRBJ1-6, with D perhaps matching TRBD1 (5 bases). V shed 1 base and J shed 11 bases, with 15 bases lying between them. CDR1 MNHNS and CDR2 SASEGT come from the germline V gene. The CDR3 spans 15 residues. CDR3 DNA sequence: TGTGCCAGCAGTGAAGAAACCGACAGTCGAACACCCCTCCACTTT. It yields the protein CASSEETDSRTPLHF.

The rearrangement links TRBV5-1 to TRBJ2-7; 7 positions agree with TRBD1. The CDR3 covers 13 residues. V gave up 4 bases and J gave up 2 bases; unmatched junction bases: 3. Germline CDR1 is SGHRS and CDR2 is YFSETQ. In DNA, the CDR3 is TGCGCCAGCAGCGTGGGACAGACCTACGAGCAGTACTTC. This encodes CASSVGQTYEQYF. Combining the CDR3 with reference TRBV5-1 and TRBJ2-7 gives the whole variable domain KAGVTQTPRYLIKTRGQQVTLSCSPISGHRSVSWYQQTPGQGLQFLFEYFSETQRNKGNFPGRFSGRQFSNSRSEMNVSTLELGDSALYLCASSVGQTYEQYFGPGTRLTVT.

The chain has TRBV27 and TRBJ2-5, with 11 bases matching TRBD2. This CDR3 region has 21 residues. After removal of 7 bases from V and 2 bases from J, the junction contained 24 bases not matched to a gene. CDR1 and CDR2 (germline): MNHEY, SMNVEV (reference sequence). The CDR3 protein is CASTRDRVYTSGGFAQETQYF. In DNA, the CDR3 is TGTGCCAGCACCCGGGACAGGGTGTACACTAGCGGGGGTTTCGCACAAGAGACCCAGTACTTC.

The chain has TRBV6-5 and TRBJ1-6; 8 positions match TRBD1. Germline values: CDR1 MNHEY, CDR2 SVGAGI. The V segment lost 6 bases and the J segment 6 bases; nucleotides outside the gene matches: 4. The CDR3 consists of 14 residues. The CDR3 nucleotides read TGTGCCAGCAGGAGGACAGGGACTAATTCACCCCTCCACTTT. This codes for CASRRTGTNSPLHF.

This chain joins TRBV10-3 and TRBJ1-5; D might be TRBD1 (5 bases). The CDR3 runs 14 residues. The ends were cut back, 2 bases at V and 6 bases at J, with 11 bases in the middle. CDR1 and CDR2 from the germline V gene are ENHRY and SYGVKD. The CDR3 reads CAISEQGLGQPQHF. CDR3 coding DNA: TGTGCCATCAGTGAGCAGGGCCTGGGTCAGCCCCAGCATTTT.

This chain joins TRBV4-2 and TRBJ2-1; weak D call: TRBD1 (6 bases). The CDR3 totals 16 residues. Trimming removed 0 bases from V and 5 bases from J, with 14 bases in between. The germline CDR1 and CDR2 sequences are LGHNA and YNFKEQ. The CDR3, as DNA: TGTGCCAGCAGCCAAGATCTGGTGGGGGCGCACAATGAGCAGTTCTTC. Translation: CASSQDLVGAHNEQFF.

The CDR3 DNA is TGTGCCAGCAGCCTCGTTTACGGGGTGTCCTACGAGCAGTACTTC. It translates to CASSLVYGVSYEQYF. The chain joins TRBV28 to TRBJ2-7; weak D call: TRBD2 (5 bases). Deletions cut 6 bases from V and 1 base from J, with 16 bases between. The CDR3 length is 15 residues. Germline CDR1 and CDR2: MDHEN and SYDVKM.

This chain links TRBV6-2 or TRBV6-3 with TRBJ2-2; TRBD2 matches 13 bases. Looked up from germline, CDR1 is MNHEY and CDR2 is SVGEGT. V gave up 4 bases and J gave up 0 bases; unmatched junction bases: 5. The CDR3 has 18 residues. The CDR3 region is CASSLRLAGGPNTGELFF. The CDR3 nucleotides are TGTGCCAGCAGTTTGAGACTAGCGGGAGGCCCGAACACCGGGGAGCTGTTTTTT.

The genes are TRBV9 and TRBJ2-3; TRBD2 matches 8 bases. V lost 0 bases, J lost 0 bases, and 6 bases stayed unmatched. The CDR3 has 17 residues. The V gene's germline CDR1 is SGDLS and CDR2 YYNGEE. The CDR3 reads CASSVDGGRMSTDTQYF. The CDR3 region has the DNA TGTGCCAGCAGCGTAGACGGCGGGAGGATGAGCACAGATACGCAGTATTTT.

This chain joins TRBV9 and TRBJ2-1, with D unresolved. CDR1 and CDR2 from the germline V gene are SGDLS and YYNGEE. V was trimmed by 4 bases and J by 0 bases, leaving 5 bases between them. CDR3 length: 13 residues. In DNA form, the CDR3 reads TGTGCCAGCAGCCCGGGCTCCTACAATGAGCAGTTCTTC. It yields the protein CASSPGSYNEQFF.

The chain has TRBV5-1 and TRBJ1-1; D possibly corresponds to TRBD1 (6 bases). The CDR3 consists of 13 residues. Looked up from germline, CDR1 is SGHRS and CDR2 is YFSETQ. V dropped 3 bases and J dropped 7 bases, with 13 bases sitting between them. CDR3 coding DNA: TGCGCCAGCAGCTCCGGACAGACCCGTGAAGCTTTCTTT. Protein sequence: CASSSGQTREAFF.

The J gene is TRBJ2-7, the V gene TRBV24-1, with 10 bases aligning to TRBD1. Unmatched junction bases numbered 5, after V lost 8 bases and J lost 5 bases. This CDR3 has 13 residues. Germline V lookup: CDR1 KGHDR, CDR2 SFDVKD. The CDR3 loop is CATTDRGIDEQYF. CDR3 DNA: TGTGCCACCACGGACAGGGGGATCGACGAGCAGTACTTC.

V and J are TRBV7-8 and TRBJ2-2, with a weak D call TRBD1 (6 bases). V lost 4 bases, J lost 2 bases, and 11 bases lay in between. The CDR3 extends over 15 amino acids. Germline V gene data show CDR1 as SGHVS and CDR2 as FQNEAQ. The CDR3 loop reads CASSSRDINTGELFF. For the CDR3, the DNA is TGTGCCAGCAGCTCCCGGGACATCAACACCGGGGAGCTGTTTTTT.

DNA for the CDR3: TGTGCCAGCAGTCCCCACAGGGTCTCACCCCTCCACTTT. Protein product: CASSPHRVSPLHF. V and J are TRBV27 and TRBJ1-6, with a tentative D call TRBD1 (6 bases). This CDR3 is 13 amino acids long. The V end lost 5 bases, the J end lost 10 bases, and 12 bases lay between the germline ends. The germline CDR1 and CDR2 sequences are MNHEY and SMNVEV (reference sequence).

This clone was counted only a few times. The chain joins TRBV25-1 to TRBJ1-1; a possible D gene is TRBD1 (5 bases). The CDR3 is 14 amino acids. Trimming pared 6 bases from V and 2 bases from J, leaving 13 bases between. Germline V gene data show CDR1 as MGHDK and CDR2 as SYGVNS. The CDR3 here is CASSTSGVNTEAFF. CDR3 bases: TGTGCCAGCAGCACCTCGGGGGTCAACACTGAAGCTTTCTTT.

The chain couples TRBV5-1 to TRBJ2-1; TRBD1 might be the D (6 bases). This CDR3 is built from 15 residues. The ends were cut back, 0 bases at V and 3 bases at J, with 10 bases in the middle. Germline V gene sequence: CDR1 SGHRS, CDR2 YFSETQ. In DNA form, the CDR3 reads TGCGCCAGCAGCTTGGGACAGGCTAACTACAATGAGCAGTTCTTC. This translates into CASSLGQANYNEQFF.

The chain carries TRBV6-5 and TRBJ1-1; no reliable D call. Germline lookup yields CDR1 MNHEY and CDR2 SVGAGI. V shed 4 bases and J shed 8 bases, with 8 bases lying between them. CDR3 length equals 11 residues. CDR3 amino acids: CASSSYTEAFF. CDR3 nucleotide sequence: TGTGCCAGCAGTTCTTATACAGAAGCTTTCTTT.

The chain joins TRBV6-5 to TRBJ1-6, with D unresolved. The ends were cut back, 2 bases at V and 10 bases at J, with 15 bases in the middle. The length of the CDR3 is 15 residues. Germline lookup yields CDR1 MNHEY and CDR2 SVGAGI. This CDR3 reads CASSYQGLFRSPLHF. CDR3 sequence (DNA): TGTGCCAGCAGTTACCAAGGACTGTTTAGATCACCCCTCCACTTT.

This chain links TRBV3-1 (or the pseudogene TRBV3-2) with TRBJ2-1, with TRBD2 identical over 10 bases. The CDR3 spans 17 residues. Trimming at V came to 8 bases and at J to 4 bases, leaving 14 bases not matched to a gene. From germline, CDR1 is LGHDT and CDR2 YNNKEL (reference sequence). CDR3: CASGLAGGGFVYNEQFF. DNA for the CDR3: TGTGCCAGCGGTTTAGCGGGAGGAGGTTTCGTTTACAATGAGCAGTTCTTC.

V usage is TRBV5-1 and J usage is TRBJ2-1; D might be TRBD2 (5 bases). V lost 4 bases, J lost 0 bases, and 17 bases lay in between. Germline lookup yields CDR1 SGHRS and CDR2 YFSETQ. CDR3 size: 17 residues. The CDR3: CASSSGRASPSYNEQFF. As DNA, the CDR3 is TGCGCCAGCAGCAGCGGTCGGGCCAGCCCCTCCTACAATGAGCAGTTCTTC. The full variable domain, rest sourced from reference TRBV5-1 and TRBJ2-1, is KAGVTQTPRYLIKTRGQQVTLSCSPISGHRSVSWYQQTPGQGLQFLFEYFSETQRNKGNFPGRFSGRQFSNSRSEMNVSTLELGDSALYLCASSSGRASPSYNEQFFGPGTRLTVL.

The chain carries TRBV7-8 and TRBJ2-3; TRBD2 agrees at 13 bases. This CDR3 region has 17 residues. The trim removed 1 base at V and 1 base at J, leaving 2 bases unmatched. CDR1 is SGHVS, CDR2 FQNEAQ, per germline. The CDR3 nucleotides read TGTGCCAGCAGCTTAGGGACTAGCGGGGGTCGCACAGATACGCAGTATTTT. Translation gives CASSLGTSGGRTDTQYF.

V and J are TRBV7-9 and TRBJ2-5; 7 bases line up with TRBD2. The CDR3 loop spans 16 amino acids. Germline V gene data show CDR1 as SEHNR and CDR2 as FQNEAQ (reference sequence). J gave up 5 bases and V 5 bases, and 14 bases lay outside the gene matches. Here the CDR3 DNA reads TGTGCCAGCAGCCCGTCGGGAGCGGGGCTGACGGAGACCCAGTACTTC. Amino acids: CASSPSGAGLTETQYF.

The chain employs TRBV18 and TRBJ2-3, with 13 bases matching TRBD2. CDR1 is KGHSH and CDR2 is LQKENI in the germline V gene. The ends lost 0 bases at V and 12 bases at J; junction bases unmatched: 9. This CDR3 region has 16 residues. The CDR3 bases are TGTGCCAGCTCACCACCGACGACTAGCGGGAGGAGGTTCCAGTATTTT. Protein: CASSPPTTSGRRFQYF.

This chain joins TRBV30 and TRBJ1-4; possibly TRBD1 for D (6 bases). The germline CDR1 and CDR2 sequences are GTSNPN and SVGIG (reference sequence). The V end lost 2 bases, the J end lost 8 bases, and 15 bases lay between the germline ends. CDR3 length: 14 residues. The CDR3 reads CAWSNSQGSEKLFF. CDR3 coding DNA: TGTGCCTGGAGTAATTCGCAGGGGTCGGAAAAACTGTTTTTT.

The chain carries TRBV28 and TRBJ2-1; TRBD1 agrees at 7 bases. CDR3 length: 12 amino acids. With 10 bases clipped from V and 3 bases from J, the junction kept 3 bases outside the gene matches. The germline V gene has CDR1 MDHEN and CDR2 SYDVKM. CDR3 in amino acids: CATRTGYNEQFF. CDR3 DNA sequence: TGTGCCACCCGGACAGGCTACAATGAGCAGTTCTTC.

V and J are TRBV30 and TRBJ2-1, with TRBD2 matching 11 bases. The CDR3 has 14 residues. Germline V lookup: CDR1 GTSNPN, CDR2 SVGIG (reference sequence). Trimming removed 2 bases from V and 5 bases from J; junction bases left unmatched: 2. The CDR3: CAWSPGLADNEQFF. For the CDR3, the DNA is TGTGCCTGGAGTCCGGGACTAGCGGACAATGAGCAGTTCTTC. Drawing the rest from reference TRBV30 and TRBJ2-1, the complete variable domain is SQTIHQWPATLVQPVGSPLSLECTVEGTSNPNLYWYRQAAGRGLQLLFYSVGIGQISSEVPQNLSASRPQDRQFILSSKKLLLSDSGFYLCAWSPGLADNEQFFGPGTRLTVL.

V and J are TRBV29-1 and TRBJ1-2; TRBD1 matches 7 bases. This CDR3 comprises 12 residues. Trimming took 5 bases from V and 8 from J; bases not matched to a gene: 8. CDR1 and CDR2 (germline): SQVTM, ANQGSEA. The CDR3 bases are TGCAGCGTTAGAGGGGGCGTGAGAGGCTACACCTTC. It is translated as CSVRGGVRGYTF. The complete variable domain, with remaining parts taken from reference TRBV29-1 and TRBJ1-2, reads SAVISQKPSRDICQRGTSLTIQCQVDSQVTMMFWYRQQPGQSLTLIATANQGSEATYESGFVIDKFPISRPNLTFSTLTVSNMSPEDSSIYLCSVRGGVRGYTFGSGTRLTVV.